One sample yielded the 14 T cell receptor beta chains listed below, sequenced in a study of T cells after yellow fever vaccination. TCRdb itself ran the 5' RACE reads through MiXCR, one entry per CDR3 protein. The sample consists of 300,000 to 450,000 distinct CDR3 sequences, around 6.4% of them appearing once. The sample here was PBMCs, taken 5 days after the yellow fever booster vaccination. These receptors came from a young man who received the YFV17D yellow fever vaccine.

This clonotype was seen ten or more times. This chain links TRBV20-1 with TRBJ2-7; 8 bases match TRBD1. The CDR3 loop spans 16 amino acids. The germline gives CDR1 DFQATT, CDR2 SNEGSKA (reference sequence). The V segment lost 0 bases and the J segment 4 bases; nucleotides outside the gene matches: 11. CDR3 DNA sequence: TGCAGTGCTAGAGATCCAGGGGGCGCGGAGAGATACGAGCAGTACTTC. Its translation is CSARDPGGAERYEQYF.

Notes on this clonotype: A clone one base away is much larger, so this may be a read error. V and J are TRBV5-6 and TRBJ2-2; D possibly corresponds to TRBD1 (6 bases). CDR3 length: 15 residues. Germline V CDR1 and CDR2: SGHDT, YYEEEE. In DNA form, the CDR3 reads TGTCCCAGCAGCTTGGCCGGACAGTACACCGGGGAGCTGTTTTTT. As protein: CPSSLAGQYTGELFF.

Many counts were recorded for this clonotype. The J gene is TRBJ2-4, the V gene TRBV23-1, with D maybe TRBD1 (5 bases). TRBV23-1 is assigned to the ORF class and has an uncertain function. V lost 11 bases, J lost 4 bases, and 18 bases lay in between. This CDR3 is 14 amino acids long. The CDR3 DNA is TGCGCCGGCCGAAGGGGAATTAAGAAAAACATTCAGTACTTC. Translated: CAGRRGIKKNIQYF.

This clonotype turned up a few times. V and J are TRBV7-2 and TRBJ2-2; D not resolved. CDR3 length: 13 amino acids. The V gene's germline CDR1 is SGHTA and CDR2 FQGNSA. Between the trimmed V and J ends, which lost 7 bases and 5 bases, there was a span of 11 bases. The chain's CDR3 is CASNLQLTGELFF. The CDR3 DNA reads as TGTGCCAGCAACCTTCAGCTGACCGGGGAGCTGTTTTTT.

The V gene is TRBV20-1, the J gene TRBJ2-2, with D perhaps matching TRBD1 (7 bases). CDR1 and CDR2 (germline): DFQATT, SNEGSKA (reference sequence). There are 15 residues in the CDR3. Trimming took off 3 bases at V and 4 bases at J, with 15 bases between the two ends. CDR3 residues: CSAREGASTTGELFF. In DNA form, the CDR3 reads TGCAGTGCTAGGGAGGGGGCTTCAACCACCGGGGAGCTGTTTTTT.

This chain joins TRBV3-1 and TRBJ1-5; D is ambiguous. Germline CDR1 reads LGHDT; CDR2 reads YNNKEL (reference sequence). V shed 1 base and J shed 2 bases, with 6 bases lying between them. The CDR3 contains 14 residues. CDR3 in amino acids: CASSQGRRNQPQHF. The CDR3 nucleotides read TGTGCCAGCAGCCAAGGACGTCGCAATCAGCCCCAGCATTTT.

The chain recombines TRBV29-1 with TRBJ1-2; D may be TRBD1 (5 bases). The CDR3 sequence is 13 residues long. Germline V CDR1 and CDR2: SQVTM, ANQGSEA. V gave up 3 bases and J gave up 2 bases, with 10 bases separating them. The CDR3 region is CSVDEGWNYGYTF. The CDR3 DNA reads TGCAGCGTTGATGAGGGGTGGAACTATGGCTACACCTTC. Looking up the rest from reference TRBV29-1 and TRBJ1-2 gives the full variable domain: SAVISQKPSRDICQRGTSLTIQCQVDSQVTMMFWYRQQPGQSLTLIATANQGSEATYESGFVIDKFPISRPNLTFSTLTVSNMSPEDSSIYLCSVDEGWNYGYTFGSGTRLTVV.

This clonotype was detected many times. This chain joins TRBV29-1 and TRBJ1-4, with D perhaps TRBD1 (6 bases). The CDR3 has 11 residues. The V end was cut by 8 bases, the J end by 8 bases, with 12 bases between. Germline V gene data show CDR1 as SQVTM and CDR2 as ANQGSEA. The CDR3 spells CSTRDNEKLFF. The CDR3 nucleotides read TGCAGCACCCGGGACAACGAAAAACTGTTTTTT.

In this sample, this clonotype turned up many times. The chain is built from TRBV20-1 and TRBJ2-7; a weak D match, TRBD2 (6 bases). Per germline, CDR1 DFQATT and CDR2 SNEGSKA (reference sequence). V lost 3 bases to trimming and J lost 5 bases, with 17 bases between them. This CDR3 is built from 14 residues. CDR3 in amino acids: CSAREGSGIHEQYF. Here the CDR3 DNA reads TGCAGTGCTAGGGAGGGTTCAGGGATCCACGAGCAGTACTTC.

The genes are TRBV29-1 and TRBJ1-4, with D possibly TRBD1 on 6 matching bases. CDR1 and CDR2 from the germline V gene are SQVTM and ANQGSEA. The V and J ends lost 3 bases and 8 bases respectively, with 7 bases between them. The CDR3 totals 11 residues. The CDR3 is CSVDQGEKLFF. The CDR3 DNA follows: TGCAGCGTTGATCAGGGGGAAAAACTGTTTTTT.

This clonotype has ten or more counts. The gene calls are TRBV7-2 and TRBJ2-3, with 8 nucleotides matching TRBD1. The CDR3 consists of 15 residues. Germline values: CDR1 SGHTA, CDR2 FQGNSA. The V segment lost 5 bases and the J segment 0 bases; nucleotides outside the gene matches: 4. The CDR3 DNA reads TGTGCCAGCAGCATACAGGGGGGCAGCACAGATACGCAGTATTTT. It codes for CASSIQGGSTDTQYF. The whole variable domain, remainder taken from reference TRBV7-2 and TRBJ2-3, is GAGVSQSPSNKVTEKGKDVELRCDPISGHTALYWYRQSLGQGLEFLIYFQGNSAPDKSGLPSDRFSAERTGGSVSTLTIQRTQQEDSAVYLCASSIQGGSTDTQYFGPGTRLTVL.

In its sample, this clonotype was seen a few times. The chain links TRBV11-2 to TRBJ2-3; no clear D gene. The CDR3 covers 17 residues. Germline V gene data show CDR1 as SGHAT and CDR2 as FQNNGV. The ends were cut back, 0 bases at V and 1 base at J, with 14 bases in the middle. CDR3 DNA: TGTGCCAGCAGCTTAGAGTTGCAGTTCTTAGGCACAGATACGCAGTATTTT. Its translation: CASSLELQFLGTDTQYF.

This clonotype showed up just a few times. The chain is built from TRBV10-2 and TRBJ1-1; no clear D gene. Germline V gene lookup returns CDR1 WSHSY and CDR2 SAAADI. The CDR3 loop spans 13 amino acids. Trimming pared 4 bases from V and 2 bases from J, leaving 8 bases between. CDR3 nucleotides: TGCGCCAGCAGTGGACTCTCTAACACTGAAGCTTTCTTT. Translated: CASSGLSNTEAFF.

This clonotype was found many times. J is TRBJ2-2 and V is TRBV29-1; D not certain. Deletions cut 7 bases from V and 0 bases from J, with 15 bases between. From germline, CDR1 is SQVTM and CDR2 ANQGSEA. CDR3 length: 15 residues. Here the CDR3 DNA reads TGCAGCGCAATCGACTCCCGCTCGAACACCGGGGAGCTGTTTTTT. It specifies CSAIDSRSNTGELFF.